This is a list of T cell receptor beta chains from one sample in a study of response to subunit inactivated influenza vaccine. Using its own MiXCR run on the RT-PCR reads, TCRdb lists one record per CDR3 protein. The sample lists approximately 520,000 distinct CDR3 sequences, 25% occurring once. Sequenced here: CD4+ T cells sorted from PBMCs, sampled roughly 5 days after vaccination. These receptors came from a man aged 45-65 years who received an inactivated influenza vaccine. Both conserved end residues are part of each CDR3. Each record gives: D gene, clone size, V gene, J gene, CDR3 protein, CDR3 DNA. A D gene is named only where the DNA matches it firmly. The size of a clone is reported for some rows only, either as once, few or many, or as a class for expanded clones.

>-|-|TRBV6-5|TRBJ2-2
CASSYKRGVRTGELFF
TGTGCCAGCAGTTACAAGCGTGGAGTACGGACCGGGGAGCTGTTTTTT
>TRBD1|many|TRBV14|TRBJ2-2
CASSLGQRTGELFF
TGTGCCAGCAGCTTGGGACAGCGCACCGGGGAGCTGTTTTTT
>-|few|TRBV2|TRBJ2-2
CASSGARISNTGELFF
TGTGCCAGCAGTGGAGCTAGGATATCGAACACCGGGGAGCTGTTTTTT
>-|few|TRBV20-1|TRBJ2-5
CSATEPYQETQYF
TGCAGTGCTACGGAGCCGTACCAAGAGACCCAGTACTTC
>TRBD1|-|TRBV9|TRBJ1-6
CASSVVEGAPLHF
TGTGCCAGCAGCGTAGTGGAGGGGGCGCCCCTCCACTTT
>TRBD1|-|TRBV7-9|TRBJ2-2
CASSLSGTDTGELFF
TGTGCCAGCAGCTTATCTGGGACAGACACCGGGGAGCTGTTTTTT
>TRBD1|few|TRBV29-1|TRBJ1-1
CSVGKQDRGTEAFF
TGCAGCGTGGGAAAGCAAGACAGGGGAACTGAAGCTTTCTTT
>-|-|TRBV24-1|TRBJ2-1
CATSDFGGGQHNEQFF
TGTGCCACCAGTGATTTCGGCGGGGGACAGCACAATGAGCAGTTCTTC
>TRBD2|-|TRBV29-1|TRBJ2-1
CSVGTSAYNEQFF
TGCAGCGTCGGGACTAGCGCCTACAATGAGCAGTTCTTC
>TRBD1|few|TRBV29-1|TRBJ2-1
CSVGISTGYNEQFF
TGCAGCGTTGGGATCTCGACAGGGTACAATGAGCAGTTCTTC
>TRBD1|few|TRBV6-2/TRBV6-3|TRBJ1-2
CASSYPTTGAYGYTF
TGTGCCAGCAGTTACCCAACTACAGGGGCCTATGGCTACACCTTC
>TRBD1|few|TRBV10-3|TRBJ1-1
CAIRGQDTEAFF
TGTGCCATCAGAGGACAGGATACTGAAGCTTTCTTT
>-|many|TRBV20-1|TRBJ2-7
CSASLTAAYEQYF
TGCAGTGCTAGTTTAACGGCGGCCTACGAGCAGTACTTC
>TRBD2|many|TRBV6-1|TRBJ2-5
CASSRTSGLETQYF
TGTGCCAGCAGCAGGACTAGCGGGTTAGAGACCCAGTACTTC
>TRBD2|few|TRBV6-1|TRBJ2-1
CASSTSGLAGGPDEQFF
TGTGCCAGCAGCACCTCCGGACTAGCGGGGGGGCCCGATGAGCAGTTCTTC
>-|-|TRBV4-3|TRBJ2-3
CASSQAGVRDTQYF
TGCGCCAGCAGCCAAGCCGGGGTGAGAGATACGCAGTATTTT
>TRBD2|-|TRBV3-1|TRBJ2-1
CASSQEPGGVNEQFF
TGTGCCAGCAGCCAAGAACCGGGGGGGGTCAATGAGCAGTTCTTC
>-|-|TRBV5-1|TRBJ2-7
CASSIGQSSYEQYF
TGCGCCAGCAGCATAGGACAGAGCTCCTACGAGCAGTACTTC
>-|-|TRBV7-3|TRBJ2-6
CASRERAGANVLTF
TGTGCCAGCAGGGAGAGGGCCGGGGCCAACGTCCTGACTTTC
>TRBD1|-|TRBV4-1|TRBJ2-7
CASSQDRGQGVSKEQYF
TGCGCCAGCAGCCAAGACCGGGGACAGGGGGTTTCCAAGGAGCAGTACTTC
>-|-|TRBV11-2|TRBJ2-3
CASSLNQPSTDTQYF
TGTGCCAGCAGCTTAAACCAGCCTAGCACAGATACGCAGTATTTT
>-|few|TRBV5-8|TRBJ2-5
CASSSQWTQYF
TGTGCCAGCAGCTCACAGTGGACCCAGTACTTC
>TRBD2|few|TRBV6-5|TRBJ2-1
CASSYISGRVSYNEQFF
TGTGCCAGCAGTTATATTAGCGGGAGGGTCTCCTACAATGAGCAGTTCTTC
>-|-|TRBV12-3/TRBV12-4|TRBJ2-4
CASSLRVIGGINIQYF
TGTGCCAGCAGTTTACGGGTCATAGGGGGAATCAACATTCAGTACTTC
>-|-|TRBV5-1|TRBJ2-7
CASSPPGRPYEQYF
TGCGCCAGCAGCCCCCCAGGGCGCCCCTACGAGCAGTACTTC
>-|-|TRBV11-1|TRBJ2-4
CASSEKRLAKNIQYF
TGTGCCAGCAGCGAAAAGCGACTAGCCAAAAACATTCAGTACTTC
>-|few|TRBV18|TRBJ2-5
CASSPPEQYGETQYF
TGTGCCAGCTCACCACCGGAACAGTACGGAGAGACCCAGTACTTC
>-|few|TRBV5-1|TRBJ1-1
CASSAGITGTFF
TGCGCCAGCAGCGCTGGGATAACTGGTACTTTCTTT
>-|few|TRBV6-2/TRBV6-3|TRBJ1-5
CASSRLIRRGDQPQHF
TGTGCCAGCAGTCGTCTAATCAGGAGGGGGGACCAGCCCCAGCATTTT
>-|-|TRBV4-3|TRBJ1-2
CASSRRVGLDIGYTF
TGCGCCAGCAGCCGCAGAGTCGGACTCGACATTGGCTACACCTTC
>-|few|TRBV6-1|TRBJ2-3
CASSNGASTDTQYF
TGTGCCAGCAGCAACGGGGCTAGCACAGATACGCAGTATTTT
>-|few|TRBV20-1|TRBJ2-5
CSARTRLGGETQYF
TGCAGTGCGCGGACCCGTCTGGGCGGGGAGACCCAGTACTTC
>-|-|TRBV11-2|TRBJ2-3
CASGWGSAGSYTDTQYF
TGTGCCAGCGGATGGGGTTCGGCGGGTTCCTACACAGATACGCAGTATTTT
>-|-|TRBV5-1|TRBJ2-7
CASSPRETSYEQYF
TGCGCCAGCAGCCCTAGGGAGACAAGCTACGAGCAGTACTTC
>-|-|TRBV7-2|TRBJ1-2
CASSLEGWSEHYF
TGTGCCAGCAGCTTAGAAGGGTGGTCGGAACATTACTTC
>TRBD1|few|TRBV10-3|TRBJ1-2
CAIRPTLQGTGGSDGYTF
TGTGCCATCAGACCAACCCTACAAGGGACAGGGGGTTCGGATGGCTACACCTTC
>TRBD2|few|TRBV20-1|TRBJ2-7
CSVQTSGRVGFYEQYF
TGCAGTGTTCAGACTAGCGGGAGGGTGGGTTTCTACGAGCAGTACTTC
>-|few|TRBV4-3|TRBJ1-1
CASSQDRGEDTEAFF
TGCGCCAGCAGCCAAGATCGGGGGGAAGACACTGAAGCTTTCTTT
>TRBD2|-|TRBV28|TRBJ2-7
CASSLGGRADYEQYF
TGTGCCAGCAGTTTAGGCGGGAGGGCCGACTACGAGCAGTACTTC
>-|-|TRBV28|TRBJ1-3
CASSLAAGVYSGNTIYF
TGTGCCAGCAGTTTGGCGGCAGGTGTTTACTCTGGAAACACCATATATTTT
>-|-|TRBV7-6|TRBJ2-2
CAAAQGAGELFF
TGTGCCGCGGCACAGGGAGCCGGGGAGCTGTTTTTT
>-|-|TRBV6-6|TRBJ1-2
CASRTRGPGGYTF
TGTGCCAGCAGAACCAGGGGACCGGGTGGCTACACCTTC
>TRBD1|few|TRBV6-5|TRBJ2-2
CASSYRTGDLLNTGELFF
TGTGCCAGCAGTTATCGGACAGGGGACCTTCTGAACACCGGGGAGCTGTTTTTT
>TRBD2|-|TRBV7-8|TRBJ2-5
CASSHTGTSGQETQYF
TGTGCCAGCAGCCATACCGGGACTAGCGGCCAAGAGACCCAGTACTTC
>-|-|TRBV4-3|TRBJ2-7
CASSQGEGLEQYF
TGCGCCAGCAGCCAAGGAGAGGGGCTCGAGCAGTACTTC
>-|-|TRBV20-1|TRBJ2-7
CSAKGISYEQYF
TGCAGTGCTAAGGGGATCTCCTACGAGCAGTACTTC
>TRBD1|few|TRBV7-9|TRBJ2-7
CASSDPGTGVSYEQYF
TGTGCCAGCAGCGACCCCGGGACAGGGGTCTCCTACGAGCAGTACTTC
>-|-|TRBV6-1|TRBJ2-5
CASRAGGYQETQYF
TGTGCCAGCAGGGCAGGGGGGTACCAAGAGACCCAGTACTTC
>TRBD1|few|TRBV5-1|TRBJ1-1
CASSSGTASGAFF
TGCGCCAGCAGCTCCGGGACAGCTTCGGGAGCTTTCTTT
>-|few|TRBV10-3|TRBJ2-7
CAISESVLSYEQYF
TGTGCCATCAGTGAGTCGGTCCTCTCCTACGAGCAGTACTTC
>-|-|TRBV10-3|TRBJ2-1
CAIKRYNEQFF
TGTGCCATCAAAAGGTACAATGAGCAGTTCTTC
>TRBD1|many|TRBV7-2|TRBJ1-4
CASSFQGGGEKLFF
TGTGCCAGCAGCTTCCAGGGGGGAGGTGAAAAACTGTTTTTT
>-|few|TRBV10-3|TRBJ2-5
CAIKPGPEETQYF
TGTGCCATCAAACCCGGGCCAGAAGAGACCCAGTACTTC
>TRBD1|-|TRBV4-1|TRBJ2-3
CASSQDQRQGWDTQYF
TGCGCCAGCAGCCAAGATCAGCGACAGGGGTGGGATACGCAGTATTTT
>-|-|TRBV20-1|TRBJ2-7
CSASGRAGSEQYF
TGCAGTGCTTCTGGCCGAGCGGGCTCCGAGCAGTACTTC
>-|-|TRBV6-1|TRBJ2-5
CASSRLGGIETQYF
TGTGCCAGCAGTCGGCTAGGGGGGATAGAGACCCAGTACTTC
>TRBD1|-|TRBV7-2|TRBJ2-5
CASSTQGAAETQYF
TGTGCCAGCAGCACACAGGGGGCGGCGGAGACCCAGTACTTC